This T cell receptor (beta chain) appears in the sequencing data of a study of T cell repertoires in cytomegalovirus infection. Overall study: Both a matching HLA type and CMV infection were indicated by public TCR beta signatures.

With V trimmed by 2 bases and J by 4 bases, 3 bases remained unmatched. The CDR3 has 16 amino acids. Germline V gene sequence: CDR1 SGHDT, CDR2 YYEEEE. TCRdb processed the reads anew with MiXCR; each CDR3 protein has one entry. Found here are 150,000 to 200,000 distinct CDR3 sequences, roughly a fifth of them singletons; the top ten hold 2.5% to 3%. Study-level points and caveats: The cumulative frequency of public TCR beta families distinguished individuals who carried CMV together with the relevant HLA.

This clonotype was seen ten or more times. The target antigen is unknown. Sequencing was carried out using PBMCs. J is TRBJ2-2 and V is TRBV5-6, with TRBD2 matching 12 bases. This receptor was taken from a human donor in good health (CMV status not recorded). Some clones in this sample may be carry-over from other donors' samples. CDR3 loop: CASSFGGLAGTGELFF. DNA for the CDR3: TGTGCCAGCAGCTTTGGGGGACTAGCGGGCACCGGGGAGCTGTTTTTT.